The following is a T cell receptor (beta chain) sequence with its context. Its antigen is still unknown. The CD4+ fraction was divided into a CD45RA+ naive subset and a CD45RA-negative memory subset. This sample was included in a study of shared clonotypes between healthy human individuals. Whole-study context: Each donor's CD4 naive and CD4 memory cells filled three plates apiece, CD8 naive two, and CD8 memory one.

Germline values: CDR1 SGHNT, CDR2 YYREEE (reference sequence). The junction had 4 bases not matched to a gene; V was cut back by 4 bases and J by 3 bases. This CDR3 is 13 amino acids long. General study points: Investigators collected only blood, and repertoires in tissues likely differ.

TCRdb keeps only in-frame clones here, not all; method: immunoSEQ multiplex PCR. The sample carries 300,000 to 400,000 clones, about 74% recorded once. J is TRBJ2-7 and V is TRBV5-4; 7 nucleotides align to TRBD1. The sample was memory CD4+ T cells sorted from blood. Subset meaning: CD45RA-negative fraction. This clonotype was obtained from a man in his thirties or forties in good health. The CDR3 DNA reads TGTGCCAGCAGCCATGACAGGGACTACGAGCAGTACTTC. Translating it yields CASSHDRDYEQYF.